Listed here is a single TCR beta chain. What it recognizes is unknown. TCRdb reprocessed the reads via MiXCR and lists one record per CDR3 protein. The sample shows about a million distinct CDR3 sequences, around 31% of them seen only once. This sample is part of a study of T cell repertoires in cytomegalovirus infection. This CDR3 has 15 residues. The ends lost 3 bases at V and 4 bases at J; junction bases unmatched: 6. Germline values: CDR1 MGHRA, CDR2 YSYEKL. The TCR originated in a human donor in good health (CMV status not recorded). Some clones in this sample may be carry-over from other donors' samples. Sequences were derived from cultured CD8+ T cells from PBMCs, sampled from culture after CMV antigen stimulation. The chain recombines TRBV4-1 with TRBJ2-7; 10 nucleotides align to TRBD1. The CDR3: CASSQVTGGRYEQYF. CDR3 nucleotides: TGCGCCAGCAGCCAGGTGACAGGGGGCAGGTACGAGCAGTACTTC.